This record covers a single T cell receptor (beta chain). This CDR3 spans 17 amino acids. Germline CDR1 is SGHDT and CDR2 is YYEEEE. Unmatched junction bases numbered 7, after V lost 0 bases and J lost 0 bases. The sample comes from a study of long-term antiretroviral therapy in people with HIV. A v3.0 immunoSEQ assay was performed at survey level. Sequenced by immunoSEQ multiplex PCR; TCRdb stores in-frame clones only, minus some. The table shows 16,000 or so clones, with about 80% occurring only once. Source: unsorted PBMCs, taken 2.1 years after starting antiretroviral therapy. The origin of this receptor is a man aged 35 to 55 with HIV. V and J are TRBV5-6 and TRBJ2-3; 7 bases align to TRBD2. The CDR3: CASSLVGGWGSTDTQYF. CDR3 DNA: TGTGCCAGCAGCTTGGTCGGGGGGTGGGGCAGCACAGATACGCAGTATTTT. The whole variable domain, remainder taken from reference TRBV5-6 and TRBJ2-3, is DAGVTQSPTHLIKTRGQQVTLRCSPKSGHDTVSWYQQALGQGPQFIFQYYEEEERQRGNFPDRFSGHQFPNYSSELNVNALLLGDSALYLCASSLVGGWGSTDTQYFGPGTRLTVL.